The 26 T cell receptor beta chains given below trace back to one sample, sequenced in a study of cytomegalovirus exposure and HLA in healthy donors. The PCR ran on 60 Vbeta and 13 Jbeta primers. Assay: immunoSEQ multiplex PCR; the TCRdb copy retains only in-frame clones and omits some. The top ten clones hold 2.1% of a sample with 150,000 to 170,000 clones, 74% of them seen once. The sample consisted of PBMCs. The source is a man aged 25-45 years in good health and CMV-seronegative.

V gene TRBV19 combines with J gene TRBJ2-3; the D gene is possibly TRBD2 (7 bases). This CDR3 comprises 14 residues. In germline, CDR1 is LNHDA, CDR2 SQIVND (reference sequence). The V and J ends lost 10 bases and 3 bases respectively, with 17 bases between them. CDR3 sequence (DNA): TGTGCCACCTCGACGGGGGGCTATACAGATACGCAGTATTTT. Amino acids: CATSTGGYTDTQYF.

This rearrangement joins TRBV28 to TRBJ2-1; 9 bases match TRBD2. Trimming removed 2 bases from V and 0 bases from J; junction bases left unmatched: 5. The germline V gene encodes CDR1 MDHEN and CDR2 SYDVKM. CDR3 length: 17 amino acids. This CDR3 reads CASSLLAGLDSYNEQFF. CDR3 sequence (DNA): TGTGCCAGCAGTTTACTAGCGGGGCTTGACTCCTACAATGAGCAGTTCTTC.

V gene TRBV5-4 combines with J gene TRBJ2-1, with D maybe TRBD2 (7 bases). The length of the CDR3 is 13 residues. The V end lost 1 base, the J end lost 9 bases, and 11 bases lay between the germline ends. The germline CDR1 and CDR2 sequences are SGHNT and YYREEE (reference sequence). CDR3 amino acids: CASSLRGGLEQFF. The CDR3 bases are TGTGCCAGCAGCTTGAGGGGGGGCCTTGAGCAGTTCTTC.

V and J are TRBV2 and TRBJ2-2; 10 bases are a match to TRBD2. The CDR3 extends over 16 amino acids. The V segment lost 5 bases and the J segment 7 bases; nucleotides outside the gene matches: 10. The germline gives CDR1 SNHLY, CDR2 FYNNEI. The CDR3 DNA is TGTGCCAGCAGTTTAGCGGGGGGCTCGGCGAGCGGGGAGCTGTTTTTT. It codes for CASSLAGGSASGELFF. The variable domain in full, completed from reference TRBV2 and TRBJ2-2, reads EPEVTQTPSHQVTQMGQEVILRCVPISNHLYFYWYRQILGQKVEFLVSFYNNEISEKSEIFDDQFSVERPDGSNFTLKIRSTKLEDSAMYFCASSLAGGSASGELFFGEGSRLTVL.

V and J are TRBV5-1 and TRBJ1-6, with 10 bases that match TRBD1. With 4 bases clipped from V and 4 bases from J, the junction kept 2 bases outside the gene matches. Per the germline V gene, CDR1 is SGHRS and CDR2 is YFSETQ. The CDR3 runs to 15 residues. The CDR3 region is CASSRDRGYNSPLHF. The CDR3 DNA reads as TGCGCCAGCAGCAGGGACAGGGGTTATAATTCACCCCTCCACTTT.

The rearrangement joins TRBV9 to TRBJ2-1; D possibly corresponds to TRBD1 (5 bases). CDR3 length: 16 amino acids. Germline CDR1 SGDLS, CDR2 YYNGEE. The V end lost 0 bases, the J end lost 1 base, and 11 bases lay between the germline ends. The DNA of the CDR3 is TGTGCCAGCAGCGTAGGACCTACAGGTTCCTACAATGAGCAGTTCTTC. Encoded protein: CASSVGPTGSYNEQFF.

The rearrangement uses TRBV6-5 and TRBJ2-3; 9 nucleotides match TRBD1. The CDR3 extends over 14 amino acids. Germline trimming cut 5 bases from V and 8 bases from J; bases unmatched to any gene: 8. Germline values: CDR1 MNHEY, CDR2 SVGAGI. Here the CDR3 DNA reads TGTGCCAGCAGTAAACAGGGGGCAACGGGTACGCAGTATTTT. Its translation is CASSKQGATGTQYF.

The rearrangement links TRBV5-1 to TRBJ2-7; D perhaps matches TRBD2 (5 bases). Germline V gives CDR1 SGHRS, CDR2 YFSETQ. This CDR3 spans 14 amino acids. Trimming pared 0 bases from V and 3 bases from J, leaving 10 bases between. The CDR3 DNA is TGCGCCAGCAGCTTGGACGGGGTGGACTACGAGCAGTACTTC. This encodes CASSLDGVDYEQYF.

With respect to this clone: Other nucleotide sequences in the sample specify the same CDR3. The gene calls are TRBV11-2 and TRBJ2-7, with D perhaps matching TRBD2 (5 bases). V lost 1 base and J lost 1, with 8 bases in between. The CDR3 has 14 amino acids. Germline V gene sequence: CDR1 SGHAT, CDR2 FQNNGV. The CDR3 sequence: CASSLVRGSYEQYF. In nucleotides, the CDR3 is TGTGCCAGCAGCTTAGTACGGGGTTCCTACGAGCAGTACTTC.

The chain has TRBV7-2 and TRBJ2-7, with D perhaps matching TRBD1 (5 bases). Germline assignment: CDR1 SGHTA and CDR2 FQGNSA. The CDR3 loop spans 13 amino acids. V shed 6 bases and J shed 4 bases, with 13 bases lying between them. CDR3 loop: CASSYHRGYEQYF. Here the CDR3 DNA reads TGTGCCAGCAGTTACCATAGGGGATACGAGCAGTACTTC.

The chain carries TRBV6-5 and TRBJ2-3, with D perhaps matching TRBD2 (7 bases). Trimming removed 7 bases at V and 6 bases at J, with 14 bases between. The CDR3 is 13 residues long. Germline V CDR1 and CDR2: MNHEY, SVGAGI. CDR3 region: CASISGGDDTQYF. CDR3 DNA: TGTGCCAGCATATCGGGGGGCGATGATACGCAGTATTTT.

The V and J genes are TRBV6-1 and TRBJ2-5, with D possibly TRBD2 on 6 matching bases. V was clipped by 8 bases and J by 4 bases, with 11 bases between them. Per the germline V gene, CDR1 is MNHNS and CDR2 is SASEGT. This CDR3 is built from 12 residues. DNA of the CDR3: TGTGCCAGCTCGTCGGAGGGAGAGACCCAGTACTTC. Its protein product is CASSSEGETQYF.

This clone was detected many times. The chain couples TRBV2 to TRBJ1-1; D is unresolved. The length of the CDR3 is 16 residues. V was trimmed by 8 bases and J by 6 bases, leaving 25 bases between them. Per germline, CDR1 SNHLY and CDR2 FYNNEI. The CDR3 is CASSPERLNFGAEAFF. The CDR3, as DNA: TGTGCCAGCTCCCCCGAGAGGCTGAATTTCGGAGCTGAAGCTTTCTTT.

The rearrangement joins TRBV11-3 to TRBJ2-2; D is unresolved. CDR1 is SGHNT, CDR2 YENEEA, per germline. V shed 0 bases and J shed 3 bases, with 5 bases lying between them. CDR3 size: 14 residues. The DNA for the CDR3 is TGTGCCAGCAGCTTAGAGTCGGACACCGGGGAGCTGTTTTTT. The encoded protein is CASSLESDTGELFF.

V gene TRBV9 combines with J gene TRBJ2-7; a weak D match, TRBD1 (7 bases). V lost 2 bases and J lost 3, with 15 bases in between. The CDR3 length is 15 residues. Per germline, CDR1 SGDLS and CDR2 YYNGEE. CDR3 protein: CASSVDRDSFYEQYF. CDR3 bases: TGTGCCAGCAGCGTTGACAGGGACTCTTTCTACGAGCAGTACTTC.

V is TRBV6-5 and J is TRBJ2-7; 8 bases map to TRBD1. Trimming at V came to 6 bases and at J to 6 bases, leaving 10 bases not matched to a gene. The length of the CDR3 is 14 residues. The germline V gene encodes CDR1 MNHEY and CDR2 SVGAGI. The CDR3 region is CASRPGQAFSEQYF. For the CDR3, the DNA is TGTGCCAGCAGACCGGGACAGGCGTTTTCCGAGCAGTACTTC.

In this sample, this clone turned up once. The V call is TRBV13, the J call TRBJ1-2; perhaps TRBD1 as D (5 bases). V lost 0 bases and J 5 bases, leaving 10 bases between the germline ends. The length of the CDR3 is 14 residues. Germline values: CDR1 PRHDT, CDR2 FYEKMQ (reference sequence). The CDR3 nucleotides read TGTGCCAGCAGCTTAGGCAGGGTAACTTATGGCTACACCTTC. Protein: CASSLGRVTYGYTF.

The chain uses TRBV5-6 and TRBJ2-1, with TRBD1 matching over 10 bases. The CDR3 length is 15 residues. Germline V gene sequence: CDR1 SGHDT, CDR2 YYEEEE. Trimming at V came to 5 bases and at J to 4 bases, leaving 6 bases not matched to a gene. CDR3 sequence reads: CASRLDRGSYNEQFF. CDR3 nucleotides: TGTGCCAGCAGACTGGACAGGGGGAGTTACAATGAGCAGTTCTTC.

The V gene is TRBV10-3, the J gene TRBJ2-7; TRBD1 is a possible D gene (6 bases). The CDR3 runs to 18 residues. Trimming pared 2 bases from V and 1 base from J, leaving 21 bases between. CDR1 and CDR2 from the germline V gene are ENHRY and SYGVKD. DNA of the CDR3: TGTGCCATCAGTGAGCGGGACAAGGTGGTCGATGGGTCCTACGAGCAGTACTTC. Translation gives CAISERDKVVDGSYEQYF.

The chain combines TRBV28 with TRBJ1-1, with 8 bases identical to TRBD1. The germline gives CDR1 MDHEN, CDR2 SYDVKM. Trimming removed 2 bases from V and 4 bases from J; junction bases left unmatched: 12. The CDR3 has 17 residues. CDR3 nucleotide sequence: TGTGCCAGCAGTTTAACGGGCAGGGGGCAGGGGGCCACTGAAGCTTTCTTT. It encodes CASSLTGRGQGATEAFF. Full variable domain (missing parts from reference TRBV28 and TRBJ1-1): DVKVTQSSRYLVKRTGEKVFLECVQDMDHENMFWYRQDPGLGLRLIYFSYDVKMKEKGDIPEGYSVSREKKERFSLILESASTNQTSMYLCASSLTGRGQGATEAFFGQGTRLTVV.

This rearrangement joins TRBV28 to TRBJ1-4; unclear D gene. This CDR3 has 13 amino acids. CDR1 is MDHEN and CDR2 is SYDVKM in the germline V gene. Trimming pared 5 bases from V and 8 bases from J, leaving 12 bases between. The CDR3 DNA reads TGTGCCAGCAGTCCCACTCTCGGGGAAAAACTGTTTTTT. Translated, it gives CASSPTLGEKLFF.

This chain links TRBV5-1 with TRBJ2-7; D call uncertain. The V and J ends lost 3 bases and 0 bases respectively, with 7 bases between them. CDR1 and CDR2 (germline): SGHRS, YFSETQ. There are 13 residues in the CDR3. The CDR3 region has the DNA TGCGCCAGCAGCTCTCACAGCTCCTACGAGCAGTACTTC. Its translation: CASSSHSSYEQYF.

The chain couples TRBV5-1 to TRBJ2-3; 16 bases line up with TRBD2. V trimming: 3 bases; J trimming: 4 bases; junction bases outside the gene matches: 5. Germline CDR1 and CDR2: SGHRS and YFSETQ. The CDR3 contains 17 residues. CDR3 region: CASSSGTSGGAADTQYF. The CDR3 DNA reads TGCGCCAGCAGCTCCGGGACTAGCGGGGGGGCAGCAGATACGCAGTATTTT.

As to this clone: A read error may produce the germline difference seen at one junction end. The rearrangement joins TRBV5-6 to TRBJ1-2; D ambiguous. The CDR3 runs to 13 residues. The V gene's germline CDR1 is SGHDT and CDR2 YYEEEE. CDR3 bases: TGTGCCAGCAGCAAGACGTATAACTATGGCTACCCCTTC. It translates to CASSKTYNYGYPF.

The chain is built from TRBV27 and TRBJ2-7; the D gene is possibly TRBD2 (6 bases). V lost 4 bases, J lost 2 bases, and 15 bases lay in between. Germline CDR1 and CDR2: MNHEY and SMNVEV (reference sequence). The CDR3 is 15 amino acids. The CDR3 region is CASSSAGTEPYEQYF. CDR3 nucleotides: TGTGCCAGCAGTTCCGCGGGAACTGAACCCTACGAGCAGTACTTC.

This clone was detected once. The V call is TRBV5-1, the J call TRBJ2-1; the D gene is possibly TRBD1 (6 bases). The length of the CDR3 is 15 residues. With 0 bases removed from V and 8 bases from J, the gap between germline ends came to 15 bases. Germline loops: CDR1 SGHRS, CDR2 YFSETQ. In DNA, the CDR3 is TGCGCCAGCAGCTTGGACGGGGCCAGGGGAGATGAGCAGTTCTTC. As protein: CASSLDGARGDEQFF.